This T cell receptor beta chain was captured in a study of CD8 T cells in Susac syndrome. The TEMRA cells underwent FACS enrichment, while the CD8+ and CD4+ T cells underwent negative isolation. CDR1 SEHNR and CDR2 FQNEAQ come from the germline V gene (reference sequence). With 5 bases clipped from V and 4 bases from J, the junction kept 9 bases outside the gene matches. The CDR3 sequence is 15 residues long. Reverse transcription of roughly 0.5 to 1 ug RNA was performed with random hexamers. A single record per CDR3 protein comes from TCRdb applying MiXCR to the immunoSEQ multiplex PCR reads. Counted here are about 60,000 distinct CDR3 sequences, around nine tenths occurring once; the ten biggest clones make up roughly 0.2%.

Sample: CD8+ T cells from PBMCs. This chain connects TRBV7-9 to TRBJ2-5; 8 nucleotides line up with TRBD1. The sequence derives from a human donor in good health. CDR3: CASSTRGPDRETQYF. The CDR3 nucleotides are TGTGCCAGCAGCACCAGGGGGCCAGACAGAGAGACCCAGTACTTC.